Detailed here is one T cell receptor (beta chain). The entry originates in a study of blood T cell repertoires in COVID-19. Study-level background: Acute and convalescent COVID-19 specimens originated in the United States, Italy and Spain. PBMCs, B-cell-depleted T cells, or T cells were the source of the cDNA or gDNA that made up the material.

Trimming left V 5 bases short and J 6 bases short, with 14 bases between. The length of the CDR3 is 14 residues. Germline V gene lookup returns CDR1 MDHEN and CDR2 SYDVKM. The authors' processing: Researchers report that nucleated cell counts were estimated from reference gene primer amplification. The data were produced by immunoSEQ multiplex PCR, yet TCRdb's version contains in-frame clones alone and is incomplete. V and J calls and clone size are given by that table; D and trimming were obtained from the DNA. The table lists 160,000 or so clones, 80% of them singletons, with approximately 6.2% in the top ten.

V and J are TRBV28 and TRBJ1-3; D gene unclear. Material for sequencing was peripheral blood. This TCR derives from a man between 65 and 80 years old with active or convalescent COVID-19. The CDR3, as DNA: TGTGCCAGCAGTCCACTGCCGATACTAAACACCATATATTTT. Translated, it gives CASSPLPILNTIYF. Supplemented by reference TRBV28 and TRBJ1-3, the full variable domain reads DVKVTQSSRYLVKRTGEKVFLECVQDMDHENMFWYRQDPGLGLRLIYFSYDVKMKEKGDIPEGYSVSREKKERFSLILESASTNQTSMYLCASSPLPILNTIYFGEGSWLTVV.